This T cell receptor (beta chain) is drawn from a study of metastatic and nonmetastatic thyroid tumors. The V gene's germline CDR1 is MDHEN and CDR2 SYDVKM. The CDR3 sequence is 12 residues long. V lost 1 base and J 4 bases, leaving 5 bases between the germline ends. Ahead of thyroid surgery, no patient had received treatment of any kind. This clone was seen a few times. TCRdb reanalyzed the PCR reads with MiXCR. The sample has about 21,000 clones, around 17% seen once. This chain links TRBV28 with TRBJ2-7; D call uncertain. The receptor was isolated from a male donor with papillary thyroid cancer or a benign thyroid nodule (not recorded which). Some clones in this sample may be carry-over from other donors' samples. Material: blood. The CDR3 DNA is TGTGCCAGCAGTTTATATAGATACGAGCAGTACTTC. This encodes CASSLYRYEQYF.